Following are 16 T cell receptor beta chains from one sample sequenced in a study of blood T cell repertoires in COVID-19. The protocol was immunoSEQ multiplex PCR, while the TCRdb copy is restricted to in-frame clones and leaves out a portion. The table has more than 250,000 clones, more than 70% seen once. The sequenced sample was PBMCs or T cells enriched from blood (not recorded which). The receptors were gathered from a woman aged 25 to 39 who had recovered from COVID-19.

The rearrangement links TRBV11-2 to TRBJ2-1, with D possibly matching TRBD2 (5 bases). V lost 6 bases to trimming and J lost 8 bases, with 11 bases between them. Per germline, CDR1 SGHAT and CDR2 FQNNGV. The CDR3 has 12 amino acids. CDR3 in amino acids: CASSIDGDEQFF. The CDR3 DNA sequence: TGTGCCAGCAGTATAGACGGGGATGAGCAGTTCTTC.

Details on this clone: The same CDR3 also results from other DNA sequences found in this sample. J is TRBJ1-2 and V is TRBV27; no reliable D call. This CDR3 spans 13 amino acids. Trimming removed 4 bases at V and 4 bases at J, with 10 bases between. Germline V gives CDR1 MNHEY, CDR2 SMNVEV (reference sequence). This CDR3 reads CASSSGRSYGYTF. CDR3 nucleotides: TGTGCCAGCAGTTCTGGTAGGAGCTATGGCTACACCTTC.

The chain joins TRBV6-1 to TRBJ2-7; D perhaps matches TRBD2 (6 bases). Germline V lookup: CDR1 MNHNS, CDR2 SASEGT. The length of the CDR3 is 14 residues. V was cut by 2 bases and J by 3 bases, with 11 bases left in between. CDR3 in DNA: TGTGCCAGCAGTGAACAGGGAGGCCTCTACGAGCAGTACTTC. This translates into CASSEQGGLYEQYF.

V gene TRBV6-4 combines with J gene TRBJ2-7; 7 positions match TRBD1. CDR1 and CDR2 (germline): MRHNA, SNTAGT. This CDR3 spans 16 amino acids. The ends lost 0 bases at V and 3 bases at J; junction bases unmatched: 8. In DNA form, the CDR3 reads TGTGCCAGCAGTGACTCGAGGTCAGGGACAGACTACGAGCAGTACTTC. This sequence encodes CASSDSRSGTDYEQYF.

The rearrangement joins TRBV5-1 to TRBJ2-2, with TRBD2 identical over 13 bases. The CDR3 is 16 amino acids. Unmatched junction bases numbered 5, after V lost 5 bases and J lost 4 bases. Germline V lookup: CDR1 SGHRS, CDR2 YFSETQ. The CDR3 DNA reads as TGCGCCAGCAGTTGGACTAGCGGGGGTACCACCGGGGAGCTGTTTTTT. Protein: CASSWTSGGTTGELFF.

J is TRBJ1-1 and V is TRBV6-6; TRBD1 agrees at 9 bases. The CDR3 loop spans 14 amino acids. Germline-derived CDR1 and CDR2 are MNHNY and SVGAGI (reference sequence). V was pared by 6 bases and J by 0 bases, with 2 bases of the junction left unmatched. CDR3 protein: CASSHRGLNTEAFF. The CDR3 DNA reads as TGTGCCAGCAGCCACAGGGGGCTGAACACTGAAGCTTTCTTT.

The DNA of the CDR3 is TGTGCCAGCAGCCAAGAAGCCGGAGTGAATGAGCAGTTCTTC. Protein: CASSQEAGVNEQFF. V usage is TRBV3-1 (or the pseudogene TRBV3-2) and J usage is TRBJ2-1; D not certain. With 0 bases removed from V and 7 bases from J, the gap between germline ends came to 10 bases. CDR1 and CDR2 (germline): LGHDT, YNNKEL (reference sequence). The CDR3 is 14 residues long.

The CDR3 reads CASEGGQVSGNTIYF. DNA for the CDR3: TGTGCCAGCGAGGGTGGGCAGGTCTCTGGAAACACCATATATTTT. J is TRBJ1-3 and V is TRBV2; D not certain. The CDR3 loop spans 15 amino acids. Trimming took 8 bases from V and 0 from J, leaving 14 bases between them. Germline CDR1 is SNHLY and CDR2 is FYNNEI.

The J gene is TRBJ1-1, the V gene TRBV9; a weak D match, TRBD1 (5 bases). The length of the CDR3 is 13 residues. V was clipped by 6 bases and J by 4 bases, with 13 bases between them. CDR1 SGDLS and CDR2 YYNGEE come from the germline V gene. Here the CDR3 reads CASKGRASTEAFF. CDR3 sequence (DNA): TGTGCCAGCAAGGGCAGGGCCTCCACTGAAGCTTTCTTT.

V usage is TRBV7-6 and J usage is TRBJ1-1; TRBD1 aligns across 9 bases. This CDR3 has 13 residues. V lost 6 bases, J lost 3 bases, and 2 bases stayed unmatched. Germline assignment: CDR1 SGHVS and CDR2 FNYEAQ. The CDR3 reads CASSRQGDTEAFF. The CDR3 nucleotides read TGTGCCAGCAGTCGACAGGGGGACACTGAAGCTTTCTTT.

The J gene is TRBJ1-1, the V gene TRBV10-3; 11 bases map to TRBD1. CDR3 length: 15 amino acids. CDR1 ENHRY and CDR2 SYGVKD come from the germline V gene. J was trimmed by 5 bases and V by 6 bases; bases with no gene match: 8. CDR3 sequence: CAIRSPGTGGTEAFF. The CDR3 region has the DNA TGTGCCATCAGGAGCCCCGGGACAGGGGGAACTGAAGCTTTCTTT.

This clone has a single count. The DNA for the CDR3 is TGTGCCACCAGCACCCATACTAGCGGGGTGGGCAATGAGCAGTTCTTC. Its translation is CATSTHTSGVGNEQFF. This chain links TRBV15 with TRBJ2-1; TRBD2 matches 10 bases. The CDR3 has 16 residues. Germline loops: CDR1 LNHNV, CDR2 YYDKDF (reference sequence). Trimming cost V 4 bases and J 6 bases; bases outside gene matches: 9.

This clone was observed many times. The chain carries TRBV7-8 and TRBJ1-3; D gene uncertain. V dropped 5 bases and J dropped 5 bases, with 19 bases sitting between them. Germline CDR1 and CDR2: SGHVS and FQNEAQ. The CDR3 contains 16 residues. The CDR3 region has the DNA TGTGCCAGCAGCCCCCACTACCGGAGGAACAGAAACACCATATATTTT. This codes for CASSPHYRRNRNTIYF.

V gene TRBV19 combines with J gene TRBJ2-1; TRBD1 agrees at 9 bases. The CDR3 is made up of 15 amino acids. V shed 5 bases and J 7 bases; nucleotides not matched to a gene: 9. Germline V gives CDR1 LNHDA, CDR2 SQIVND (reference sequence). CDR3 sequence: CASSARDRVPNEQFF. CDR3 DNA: TGTGCCAGTAGTGCCCGGGACAGGGTTCCGAATGAGCAGTTCTTC.

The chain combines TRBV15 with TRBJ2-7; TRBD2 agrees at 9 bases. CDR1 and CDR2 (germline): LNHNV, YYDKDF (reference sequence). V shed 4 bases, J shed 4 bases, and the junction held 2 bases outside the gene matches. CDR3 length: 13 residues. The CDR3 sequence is CATSIAGVYEQYF. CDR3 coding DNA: TGTGCCACCAGCATAGCGGGGGTTTACGAGCAGTACTTC.

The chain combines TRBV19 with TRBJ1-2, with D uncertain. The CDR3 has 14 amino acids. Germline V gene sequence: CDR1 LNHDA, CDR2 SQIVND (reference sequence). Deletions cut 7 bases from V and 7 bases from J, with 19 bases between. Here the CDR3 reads CASTLGALGGGYTF. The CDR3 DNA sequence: TGTGCCAGTACATTGGGAGCATTGGGTGGTGGCTACACCTTC.